This T cell receptor beta chain is from a study of blood T cell repertoires in COVID-19 (dated by TCRdb to the early 2020s). Notes on the research overall: Samples covering the acute and convalescent phases of COVID-19 were provided by collaborators in the United States, Italy and Spain. The material from the prospective study consisted of cDNA or gDNA derived from T cells, B-cell-depleted T cells, or PBMCs. Subjects who had been exposed to COVID-19, were actively infected with it, or had recovered from it provided the deeply sampled blood TCRbeta repertoires that made up the dataset. A freely available public database, intended as a resource for researchers studying the immune response to SARS-CoV-2, is where the repertoires were released. The samples were drawn from the first 160 participants of the ongoing ImmuneRACE study and from under 1,500 subjects provided by 6 global collaborators. A de-identified subject ID, COVID-19 status, age in years and sex were almost always included in the sample metadata. HLA class I and class II types, where available, came from metadata supplied by the sample provider rather than from assay-based typing.

From the germline V gene, CDR1 is MGHRA and CDR2 is YSYEKL. CDR3 length: 15 amino acids, cysteine to phenylalanine. The entry retains the CDR3 DNA only, 45 bases that are in frame from base 1. The trim is 0 bases for V and 7 bases for J, with a gap of 15 bases between the germline ends. Whole blood was collected in K2EDTA tubes by collaborating institutions according to the institutions' own protocols. For TCRbeta analysis, collaborators shipped samples as frozen whole blood, isolated PBMCs, or DNA extracted from either of those sample types. TCRbeta CDR3 regions were amplified from genomic DNA using the immunoSEQ Assay, a bias-controlled multiplex PCR. The published analysis was carried out like this. The number of nucleated cells in each sample was estimated by amplification of reference gene primers within the assay. Sequence reads were collapsed and filtered to measure the absolute abundance of every unique TCRbeta CDR3 rearrangement. For each sample, productive Simpson clonality was calculated as the square root of Simpson's diversity index over productive rearrangements. TCRdb carries this immuneACCESS record with in-frame sequences only. Its versions omit some clonotypes, under half of them owing to an unresolved V gene in the studies checked, with the rest unexplained. V, J and clone size derive from that table, while D and trimming were established from the DNA sequence. The sample yields 150,000 or so clones; more than 80% were counted once. The ten largest clonotypes hold roughly 8.3% of the sample.

About this clone itself: No antigen is known for it. Base qualities are not recorded, but no much larger clone differs from it by a single base.

What the work shows at the level of the full study, not this receptor alone: The amount of clinical and demographic metadata varied by source and participant and was provided uncurated.

Sequenced sample: peripheral blood. The TCR comes from a human donor with acute or convalescent COVID-19. The donor label of this sample is uncertain. The sequence is built from TRBV4-1 and TRBJ1-2; the D gene is perhaps TRBD1, on 5 matching bases. DNA sequence: TGCGCCAGCAGCCAAGATCCGGGGGGAGGGCTTGGCTACACCTTC. This translates into CASSQDPGGGLGYTF.